This TCR beta chain derives from a study of control samples from healthy donors and cancer patients. Losses at the gene ends were 2 bases for V and 1 base for J; bases not matched to a gene: 5. The CDR3 sequence is 17 residues long. CDR1 SGDLS and CDR2 YYNGEE come from the germline V gene. Clones were read by immunoSEQ multiplex PCR, and TCRdb kept only the in-frame ones, dropping some. The repertoire holds about 180,000 clones, approximately 94% seen once, with 1.1% to 1.5% in the top ten. The V gene is TRBV9, the J gene TRBJ2-2; 10 bases match TRBD2. What was sequenced was blood. This sequence was found in a young man in good health. The CDR3 DNA is TGTGCCAGCAGCGTCGGACTAGCGGTGATGAACACCGGGGAGCTGTTTTTT. As protein: CASSVGLAVMNTGELFF.